This TCR beta chain was found in a study of breast tumors, draining lymph nodes, adjacent tissues (dated by TCRdb to between 2015 and 2016). Background on the whole study: TCR beta repertoires were compared across tumor, adjacent nontumor tissue and axillary lymph nodes obtained from breast cancer patients. The study was designed to assess the relationships and possible T-cell exchange between tumor, surrounding tissue and draining lymph node repertoires in human breast cancer.

In regard to this clonotype: Its antigen is still unknown. This clone may be a read error of a much larger clone one base away. Given the absence of the conserved phenylalanine or tryptophan at the CDR3 end, a read error is likely.

The axillary draining lymph nodes of breast cancer patients were the source of the lymph node samples. Findings and caveats that apply to the study as a whole: The similarity between tumor and nontumor tissue repertoires was significantly greater in luminal-like breast cancer than in basal-like breast cancer. Tumors showed preferential V and J gene usage, and their T-cell repertoire diversity fell below that of lymph nodes yet above that of nontumor tissue. The data were judged consistent with most tumor T cells deriving from the lymph node and then expanding within tumor tissue. The study presented the conclusion that tumor T cells originate in lymph nodes as consistent with a hypothesis, not as something directly demonstrated.

From its first to its last residue, the CDR3 has 14 amino acids. Just CDR3 DNA is preserved here, 42 bases in frame from base 1. Trimming leaves V shorter by 6 bases and J shorter by 0 bases, with the junction holding 4 bases beyond the gene matches. Sequenced using an Illumina HiSeq 2000. TCR beta chain libraries were generated through multiplex PCR amplification. The amplified TCR beta chain products were analyzed by high-throughput sequencing. TCRdb applied fastp at Q25 and MiXCR to the public reads, then kept only in-frame beta chains. Every distinct CDR3 protein forms one entry, paired with its most common genes and DNA. Across this sample there are around 130,000 distinct CDR3 sequences, with about 20% seen only once. In total, the top ten clones hold about 2.2% of the sample.

Sequencing used axillary lymph node tissue. The TCR originated in a female donor with breast cancer. Some clones in this sample may be carry-over from other donors' samples. The rearranged segments are TRBV12-3 or TRBV12-4 and TRBJ2-5; 7 bases in the junction line up with TRBD1. The DNA sequence follows: TGTGCCAGCAGCCGGGGACAGTACCAAGAGACCCAGTACCTC. This gives the protein CASSRGQYQETQYL.